This passage covers 5 T cell receptor beta chains from one sample sequenced in a study of identical twins. TCRdb recomputed calls from the 5' RACE reads with MiXCR, one row per CDR3 protein. The sample contains 540,000 or so distinct CDR3 sequences, 20% to 25% of which appear only once. These same records also appear under a second study, on yellow fever vaccine responses in identical twins.

Material: CD4+ T cells sorted from blood. Receptors were obtained from a woman between 18 and 29 years old in good health.

The V and J genes are TRBV5-5 and TRBJ2-7; TRBD2 agrees at 13 bases. The CDR3 loop spans 15 amino acids. Losses at the gene ends were 4 bases for V and 3 bases for J; bases not matched to a gene: 4. Germline lookup yields CDR1 SGHKS and CDR2 YYEKEE (reference sequence). CDR3 bases: TGTGCCAGCAGCCCGGGACTAGCGGGGATCTACGAGCAGTACGTC. Protein sequence: CASSPGLAGIYEQYV.

This chain uses TRBV24-1 with TRBJ1-5; D uncertain. Trimming took off 3 bases at V and 3 bases at J, with 8 bases between the two ends. Germline loops: CDR1 KGHDR, CDR2 SFDVKD. The CDR3 runs 14 residues. As DNA, the CDR3 is TGTGCCACCAGTGATACCGGGCCCAATCAGCCCCAGCATTTT. Translating gives CATSDTGPNQPQHF.

The rearrangement joins TRBV10-3 to TRBJ2-7, with TRBD2 identical over 14 bases. The V and J ends lost 2 bases and 1 base, in that order; junction bases with no gene match: 1. The germline gives CDR1 ENHRY, CDR2 SYGVKD. The CDR3 extends over 16 amino acids. The CDR3: CAISERLAGGSYEQYF. The DNA of the CDR3 is TGTGCCATCAGTGAGAGACTAGCGGGAGGGTCCTACGAGCAGTACTTC.

This clonotype was seen more than once but under ten times. The chain couples TRBV12-3 or TRBV12-4 to TRBJ1-6; a possible D gene is TRBD1 (5 bases). The V end lost 5 bases, the J end lost 5 bases, and 10 bases lay between the germline ends. CDR3 size: 14 residues. The CDR3 bases are TGTGCCAGCAGTCTCAGGGAAAATAATTCACCCCTCCACTTT. This gives the protein CASSLRENNSPLHF.

This chain connects TRBV7-6 to TRBJ2-7, with a tentative D call TRBD2 (5 bases). Trimming pared 5 bases from V and 3 bases from J, leaving 14 bases between. CDR3 length: 14 residues. Germline loops: CDR1 SGHVS, CDR2 FNYEAQ. The CDR3 here is CASSRSSGSYEQYF. In nucleotides, the CDR3 is TGTGCCAGCAGCCGATCGAGCGGAAGCTACGAGCAGTACTTC. Filled out from reference TRBV7-6 and TRBJ2-7, the complete variable domain reads GAGVSQSPRYKVTKRGQDVALRCDPISGHVSLYWYRQALGQGPEFLTYFNYEAQQDKSGLPNDRFSAERPEGSISTLTIQRTEQRDSAMYRCASSRSSGSYEQYFGPGTRLTVT.